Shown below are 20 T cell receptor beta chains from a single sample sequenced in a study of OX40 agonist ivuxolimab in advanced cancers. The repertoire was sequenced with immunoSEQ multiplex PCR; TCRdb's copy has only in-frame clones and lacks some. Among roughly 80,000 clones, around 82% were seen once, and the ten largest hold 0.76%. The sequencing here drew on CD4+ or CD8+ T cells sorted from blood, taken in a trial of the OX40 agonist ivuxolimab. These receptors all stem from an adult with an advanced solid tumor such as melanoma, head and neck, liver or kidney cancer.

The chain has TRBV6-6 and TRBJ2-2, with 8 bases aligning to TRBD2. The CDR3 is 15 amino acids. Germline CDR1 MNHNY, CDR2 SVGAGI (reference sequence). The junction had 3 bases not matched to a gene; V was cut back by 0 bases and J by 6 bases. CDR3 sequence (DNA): TGTGCCAGCAGTTACTCGGGACTAGTTGCCGGGGAGCTGTTTTTT. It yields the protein CASSYSGLVAGELFF.

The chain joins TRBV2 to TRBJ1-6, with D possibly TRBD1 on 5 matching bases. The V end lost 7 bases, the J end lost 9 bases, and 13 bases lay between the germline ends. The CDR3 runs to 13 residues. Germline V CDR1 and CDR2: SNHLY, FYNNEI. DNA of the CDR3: TGTGCCAGCAATCCGGGACGGTTTTCACCCCTCCACTTT. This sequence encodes CASNPGRFSPLHF.

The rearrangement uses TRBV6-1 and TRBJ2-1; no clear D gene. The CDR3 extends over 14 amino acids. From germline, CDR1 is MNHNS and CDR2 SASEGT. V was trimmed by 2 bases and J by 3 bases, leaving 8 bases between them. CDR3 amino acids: CASSEQSNYNEQFF. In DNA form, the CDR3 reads TGTGCCAGCAGTGAACAGAGCAACTACAATGAGCAGTTCTTC.

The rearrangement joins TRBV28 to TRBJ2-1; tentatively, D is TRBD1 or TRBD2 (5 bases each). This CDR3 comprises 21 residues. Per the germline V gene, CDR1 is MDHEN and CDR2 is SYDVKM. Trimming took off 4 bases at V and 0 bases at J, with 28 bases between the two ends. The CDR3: CASSSLVRGVGSISSYNEQFF. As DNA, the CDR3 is TGTGCCAGCAGTTCCCTTGTGAGGGGCGTTGGGTCCATCAGCTCCTACAATGAGCAGTTCTTC.

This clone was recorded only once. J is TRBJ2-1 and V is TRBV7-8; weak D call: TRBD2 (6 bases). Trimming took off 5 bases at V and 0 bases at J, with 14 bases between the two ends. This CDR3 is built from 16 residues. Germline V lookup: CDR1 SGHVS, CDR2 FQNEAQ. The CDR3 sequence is CASSLTGLSSYNEQFF. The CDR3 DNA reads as TGTGCCAGCAGCCTGACGGGACTCAGCTCCTACAATGAGCAGTTCTTC.

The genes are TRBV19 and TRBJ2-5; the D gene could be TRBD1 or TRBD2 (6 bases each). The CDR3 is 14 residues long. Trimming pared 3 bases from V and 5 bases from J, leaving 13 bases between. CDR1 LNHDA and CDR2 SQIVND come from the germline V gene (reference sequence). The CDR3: CASSMGRGRETQYF. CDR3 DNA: TGTGCCAGTAGTATGGGTAGGGGGAGGGAGACCCAGTACTTC.

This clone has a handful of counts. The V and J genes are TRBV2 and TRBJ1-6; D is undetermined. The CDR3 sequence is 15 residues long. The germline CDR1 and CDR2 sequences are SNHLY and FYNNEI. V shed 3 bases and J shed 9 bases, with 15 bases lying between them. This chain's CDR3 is CASSEWGPPSSPLHF. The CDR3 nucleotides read TGTGCCAGCAGTGAGTGGGGTCCTCCATCTTCACCCCTCCACTTT. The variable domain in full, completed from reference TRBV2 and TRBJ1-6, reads EPEVTQTPSHQVTQMGQEVILRCVPISNHLYFYWYRQILGQKVEFLVSFYNNEISEKSEIFDDQFSVERPDGSNFTLKIRSTKLEDSAMYFCASSEWGPPSSPLHFGNGTRLTVT.

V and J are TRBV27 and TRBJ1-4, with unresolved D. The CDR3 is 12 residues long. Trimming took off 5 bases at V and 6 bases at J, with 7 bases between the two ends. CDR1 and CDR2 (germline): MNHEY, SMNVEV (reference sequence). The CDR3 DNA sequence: TGTGCCAGCAGTGACGGATATGAAAAACTGTTTTTT. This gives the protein CASSDGYEKLFF.

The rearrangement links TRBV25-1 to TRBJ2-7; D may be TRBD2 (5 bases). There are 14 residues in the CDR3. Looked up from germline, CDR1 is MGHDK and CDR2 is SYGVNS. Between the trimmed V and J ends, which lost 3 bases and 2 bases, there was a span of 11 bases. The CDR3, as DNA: TGTGCCAGCAGTGACGGGGAGTGGACCTACGAGCAGTACTTC. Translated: CASSDGEWTYEQYF.

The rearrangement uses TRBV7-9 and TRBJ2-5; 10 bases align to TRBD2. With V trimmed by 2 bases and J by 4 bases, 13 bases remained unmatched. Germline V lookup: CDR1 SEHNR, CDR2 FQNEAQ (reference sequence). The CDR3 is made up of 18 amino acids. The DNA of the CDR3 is TGTGCCAGCAGCTTAACAATCGGGATTAGCGGGAGGTTAGAGACCCAGTACTTC. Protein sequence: CASSLTIGISGRLETQYF.

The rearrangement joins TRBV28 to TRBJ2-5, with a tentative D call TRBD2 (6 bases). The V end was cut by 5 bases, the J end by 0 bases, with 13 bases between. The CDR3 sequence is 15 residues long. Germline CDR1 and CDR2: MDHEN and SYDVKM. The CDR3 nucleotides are TGTGCCAGCAGTGAAACGTGGGGGGACCAAGAGACCCAGTACTTC. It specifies CASSETWGDQETQYF.

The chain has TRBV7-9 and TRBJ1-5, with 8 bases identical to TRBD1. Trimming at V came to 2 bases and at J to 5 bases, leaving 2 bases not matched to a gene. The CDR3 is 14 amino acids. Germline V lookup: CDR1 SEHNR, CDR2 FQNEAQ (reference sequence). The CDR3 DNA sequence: TGTGCCAGCAGCTTATCAGGGGGCGATCAGCCCCAGCATTTT. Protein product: CASSLSGGDQPQHF.

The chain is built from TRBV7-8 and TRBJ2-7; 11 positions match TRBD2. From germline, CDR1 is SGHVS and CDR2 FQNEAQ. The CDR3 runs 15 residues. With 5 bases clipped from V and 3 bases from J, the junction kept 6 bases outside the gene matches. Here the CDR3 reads CASSHGLAGLYEQYF. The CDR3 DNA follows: TGTGCCAGCAGCCACGGACTAGCGGGCCTCTACGAGCAGTACTTC. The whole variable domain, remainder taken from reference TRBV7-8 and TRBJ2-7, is GAGVSQSPRYKVAKRGQDVALRCDPISGHVSLFWYQQALGQGPEFLTYFQNEAQLDKSGLPSDRFFAERPEGSVSTLKIQRTQQEDSAVYLCASSHGLAGLYEQYFGPGTRLTVT.

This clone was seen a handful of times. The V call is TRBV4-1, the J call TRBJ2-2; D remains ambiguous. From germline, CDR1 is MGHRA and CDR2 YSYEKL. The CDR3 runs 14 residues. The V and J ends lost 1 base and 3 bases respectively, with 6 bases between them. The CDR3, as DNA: TGCGCCAGCAGCCAAGGCCGGTACACCGGGGAGCTGTTTTTT. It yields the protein CASSQGRYTGELFF.

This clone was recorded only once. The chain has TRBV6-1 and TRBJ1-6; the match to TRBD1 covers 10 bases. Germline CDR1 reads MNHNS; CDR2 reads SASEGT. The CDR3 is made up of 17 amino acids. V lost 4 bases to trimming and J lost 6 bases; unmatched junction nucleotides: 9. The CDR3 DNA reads TGTGCCAGCAGTGGACCGGGACAGGGGTCGTTTAATTCACCCCTCCACTTT. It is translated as CASSGPGQGSFNSPLHF.

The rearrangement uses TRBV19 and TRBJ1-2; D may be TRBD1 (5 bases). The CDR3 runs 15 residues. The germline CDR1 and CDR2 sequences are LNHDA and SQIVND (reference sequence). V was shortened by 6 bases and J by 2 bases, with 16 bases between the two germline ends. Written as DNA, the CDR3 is TGTGCCAGTAGAAACCCGGGGGGGACCAACTATGGCTACACCTTC. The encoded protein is CASRNPGGTNYGYTF.

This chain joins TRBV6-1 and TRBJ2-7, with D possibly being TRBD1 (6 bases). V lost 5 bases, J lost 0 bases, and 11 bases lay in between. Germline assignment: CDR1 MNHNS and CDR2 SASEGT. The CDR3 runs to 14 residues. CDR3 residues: CASSKAGVSYEQYF. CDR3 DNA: TGTGCCAGCAGTAAGGCAGGGGTCTCCTACGAGCAGTACTTC.

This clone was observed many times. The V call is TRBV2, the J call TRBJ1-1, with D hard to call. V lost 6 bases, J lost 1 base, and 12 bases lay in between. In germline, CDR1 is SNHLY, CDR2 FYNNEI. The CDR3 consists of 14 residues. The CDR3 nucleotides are TGTGCCAGCAGGGCCACGACTGGGAACACTGAAGCTTTCTTT. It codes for CASRATTGNTEAFF.

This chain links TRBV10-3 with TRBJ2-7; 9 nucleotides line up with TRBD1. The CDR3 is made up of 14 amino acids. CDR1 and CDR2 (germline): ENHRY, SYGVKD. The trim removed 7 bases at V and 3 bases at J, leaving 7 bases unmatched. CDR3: CAIKPGQGLYEQYF. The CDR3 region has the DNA TGTGCCATCAAACCGGGACAGGGCCTCTACGAGCAGTACTTC.

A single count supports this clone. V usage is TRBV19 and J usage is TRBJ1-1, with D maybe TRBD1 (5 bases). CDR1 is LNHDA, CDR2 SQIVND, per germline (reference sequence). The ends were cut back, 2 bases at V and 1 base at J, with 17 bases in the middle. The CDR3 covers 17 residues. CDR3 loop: CASSITPGTGGNTEAFF. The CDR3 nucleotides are TGTGCCAGTAGTATAACCCCGGGCACTGGGGGGAACACTGAAGCTTTCTTT.